These T cell receptor beta chains were read from a single sample in a study of blood T cell repertoires in COVID-19. The protocol was immunoSEQ multiplex PCR, while the TCRdb copy is restricted to in-frame clones and leaves out a portion. This sample has about 97,000 clones, with 85% found just once. Sequencing was done on a sample of peripheral blood. These receptors were collected from a woman aged 70-85 years with active or convalescent COVID-19. Both conserved end residues are part of each CDR3. The D gene is left open where the match is weak. Clone size is given for some rows only: seen once, a few or many times, or a class if the clone is expanded.

v_gene,d_gene,j_gene,abundance,CDR3nt,CDR3aa
TRBV19,-,TRBJ2-5,-,TGTGCCAGTAGTTTGCGGGTGAGCAGGGAGACCCAGTACTTC,CASSLRVSRETQYF
TRBV5-5,TRBD1,TRBJ2-5,-,TGTGCCAGCAGCTTGGTGGGACAGCAAGAGACCCAGTACTTC,CASSLVGQQETQYF
TRBV6-5,-,TRBJ1-3,once,TGTGCCAGCAGTTTCAGGGGACCTGGAAACACCATATATTTT,CASSFRGPGNTIYF
TRBV7-2,-,TRBJ2-7,-,TGTGCCAGCAGCTTAGACTCAGGCTACGAGCAGTACTTC,CASSLDSGYEQYF
TRBV5-1,TRBD1,TRBJ2-7,-,TGCGCCAGCAGCCAAAAACCGGGACAGGGGGACCACGAGCAGTACTTC,CASSQKPGQGDHEQYF
TRBV9,-,TRBJ2-2,-,TGTGCCAGCAGCGTAGCAGCCGGGGAGCTGTTTTTT,CASSVAAGELFF
TRBV6-1,TRBD2,TRBJ2-7,-,TGTGCCAGCAGTGCAGCGGGAGGGGGAACCTACGAGCAGTACTTC,CASSAAGGGTYEQYF
TRBV7-2,-,TRBJ2-7,-,TGTGCCAGCAGCCCCCTCAGGGACATTTACTACGAGCAGTACTTC,CASSPLRDIYYEQYF
TRBV11-3,TRBD1,TRBJ2-1,few,TGTGCCAGCAGCTTAGAGACAGGGCTTTCTCATGAGCAGTTCTTC,CASSLETGLSHEQFF
TRBV4-2,-,TRBJ2-3,-,TGTGCCAGCAGCCAAGAAGGGGGTGGGCCGCGGGCAGATACGCAGTATTTT,CASSQEGGGPRADTQYF
TRBV19,-,TRBJ2-6,once,TGTGCCAGTAGTCGGAGCTCTGGGGCCAACGTCCTGACTTTC,CASSRSSGANVLTF
TRBV5-4,TRBD1,TRBJ1-4,-,TGTGCCAGCAGCAGTCAGACAGGGGGCGGAGGTGAAAAACTGTTTTTT,CASSSQTGGGGEKLFF
TRBV19,TRBD1,TRBJ1-6,-,TGTGCCAGTAGTTCCCGGGACAGTACTTCACCCCTCCACTTT,CASSSRDSTSPLHF
TRBV2,TRBD1,TRBJ1-5,-,TGTGCCAGCAGTATTGGACAGGGTGGTCAGCCCCAGCATTTT,CASSIGQGGQPQHF
TRBV18,TRBD2,TRBJ2-7,-,TGTGCCAGCTCACCAATAGCGGGAGGACTTGGGGTGCAGTACTTC,CASSPIAGGLGVQYF
TRBV3-1/TRBV3-2,-,TRBJ2-3,-,TGTGCCAGCAGCCAGGGGGGGCAGCTAACAGATACGCAGTATTTT,CASSQGGQLTDTQYF
TRBV21-1,-,TRBJ2-1,-,TGTGCCAGCAGCAGGGGAAACAGGGAGACTGGTAATGAGCAGTTCTTC,CASSRGNRETGNEQFF